Listed below are T cell receptor beta chains from one sample, sequenced in a study of T cells in Graves' hyperthyroidism and ophthalmopathy. TCRdb ran MiXCR on the multiplex PCR reads and lists one entry per CDR3 protein. The sample carries more than 550,000 distinct CDR3 sequences, around a sixth recorded once. The sequenced sample consisted of blood. The origin of the receptors is a woman between 45 and 65 years old with Graves' hyperthyroidism that later progressed to Graves' ophthalmopathy. The CDR3 runs from the conserved cysteine through the conserved F or W. D genes are given only for firm matches. Size is omitted from some rows. Given values are once, few, many or a class for expanded clones.

V	size	J	length	D	DNA	CDR3
TRBV27	many	TRBJ2-7	15	TRBD1	TGTGCCAGCAGCCTGACTTGGGACAGGGGCAACGAGCAGTACTTC	CASSLTWDRGNEQYF
TRBV7-3	NA	TRBJ1-6	17	TRBD1	TGTGCCAGCAACTGGACAGGGACCCACCCTGAGGATTCACCCCTCCACTTT	CASNWTGTHPEDSPLHF
TRBV19	NA	TRBJ1-1	15	NA	TGTGCCAGTAGTGGACACCGTATAACAGTCACTGAAGCTTTCTTT	CASSGHRITVTEAFF
TRBV20-1	NA	TRBJ1-1	15	TRBD1	TGCAGTGCTAGAGTGGACAGGGTCACTGGGACTGAAGCTTTCTTT	CSARVDRVTGTEAFF
TRBV20-1	NA	TRBJ1-5	15	NA	TGCAGTGCTAGAGATCGCGGCGGACCCGGCCAGCCCCAGCATTTT	CSARDRGGPGQPQHF
TRBV19	few	TRBJ1-5	15	NA	TGTGCCAGTAGTATACGAGTACAGACCAATCAGCCCCAGCATTTT	CASSIRVQTNQPQHF
TRBV11-2	few	TRBJ2-2	17	TRBD1	TGTGCCAGCAGGCGGGGCCCGGGACAGGGGTCAACCGGGGAGCTGTTTTTT	CASRRGPGQGSTGELFF
TRBV2	NA	TRBJ2-4	17	TRBD2	TGTGCCAGCAGGAAGACTAGCGGTAGCCTAGCCAAAAACATTCAGTACTTC	CASRKTSGSLAKNIQYF
TRBV20-1	few	TRBJ2-2	13	NA	TGCAGTGCTAGTCCGGGTTATACCGGGGAGCTGTTTTTT	CSASPGYTGELFF
TRBV11-1	many	TRBJ2-3	15	NA	TGTGCCAGCAGCTTATACGTCCCTTTCACAGATACGCAGTATTTT	CASSLYVPFTDTQYF
TRBV30	NA	TRBJ1-1	14	NA	TGTGCCTGGAGTAAGGACGGCTATTCCCCAGGGGCTTTCTTT	CAWSKDGYSPGAFF
TRBV11-2	many	TRBJ1-3	11	NA	TGTGCCAGCAGCTTCAGTAGCACCATATATTTT	CASSFSSTIYF
TRBV7-9	once	TRBJ1-2	16	NA	TGTGCCAGCAGCTCTAATAAGTGGGCAGGGGACTATGGCTACACCTTC	CASSSNKWAGDYGYTF
TRBV20-1	many	TRBJ2-7	16	NA	TGCAGTGCTAGAGATGCACGGGCATTAGCCGACTACGAGCAGTACTTC	CSARDARALADYEQYF
TRBV19	few	TRBJ1-5	14	NA	TGTGCCAGTAGTATATGGTCGGCTAACCAGCCCCAGCATTTT	CASSIWSANQPQHF
TRBV5-1	NA	TRBJ1-1	12	NA	TGCGCCAGCAGCCCCGTAGAGGGTTGGGCTTTCTTT	CASSPVEGWAFF
TRBV29-1	NA	TRBJ2-3	14	TRBD1	TGCAGCGTTGAGAATGACAGGGTAACAGATACGCAGTATTTT	CSVENDRVTDTQYF
TRBV27	NA	TRBJ1-1	14	NA	TGTGCCAGCAGTTTTTCCGGGGTGGGGACTGAAGCTTTCTTT	CASSFSGVGTEAFF
TRBV6-1	many	TRBJ1-1	13	NA	TGTGCCAGCAGCACGGGAGTGAACACTGAAGCTTTCTTT	CASSTGVNTEAFF
TRBV9	many	TRBJ2-3	12	NA	TGTGCCAGCAGCGCCCGCACAGATACGCAGTATTTT	CASSARTDTQYF
TRBV19	NA	TRBJ1-6	13	TRBD1	TGTGCCAGTAGTTGGACAGGTGTATCACCCCTCCACTTT	CASSWTGVSPLHF
TRBV7-9	NA	TRBJ2-2	14	NA	TGTGCCAGCAGCGACCATACTAACACCGGGGAGCTGTTTTTT	CASSDHTNTGELFF
TRBV6-2/TRBV6-3	few	TRBJ1-1	14	NA	TGTGCCAGCAGTTACACCACAGCGAACACTGAAGCTTTCTTT	CASSYTTANTEAFF
TRBV11-2	many	TRBJ2-7	13	NA	TGTGCCAGCTGGGCCGGACCGACCTACGAGCAGTACTTC	CASWAGPTYEQYF
TRBV19	few	TRBJ1-4	12	NA	TGTGCCAGTAGTATAAACAGGGAAAAACTGTTTTTT	CASSINREKLFF
TRBV12-3/TRBV12-4	NA	TRBJ2-6	16	TRBD1	TGTGCCAGCAGTTGGGACAGGGGGCAAGGGGCCAACGTCCTGACTTTC	CASSWDRGQGANVLTF
TRBV3-1	many	TRBJ1-1	13	NA	TGTGCCAGCAGCCAAGATCCAAGGCATGAAGCTTTCTTT	CASSQDPRHEAFF
TRBV6-1	few	TRBJ1-2	14	TRBD1	TGTGCCAGCAGTGACCGGACAGGGTCGGATGGCTACACCTTC	CASSDRTGSDGYTF
TRBV7-9	NA	TRBJ2-3	14	TRBD1	TGTGCCAGCAGGACAGGGGGTAGCACAGATACGCAGTATTTT	CASRTGGSTDTQYF
TRBV6-1	many	TRBJ1-1	15	TRBD1	TGTGCCAGCAGCCCGACAGGGGGAACCTCCAGAGAAGCTTTCTTT	CASSPTGGTSREAFF
TRBV13	many	TRBJ1-1	17	TRBD1	TGTGCCAGCAGCTCGTTTTTTAGGACAGGCGAAAGAAGTGAAGCTTTCTTT	CASSSFFRTGERSEAFF
TRBV19	few	TRBJ1-1	14	TRBD1	TGTGCCAGTAGTATCCCCAGGGGCAGGGGGGAAGCTTTCTTT	CASSIPRGRGEAFF
TRBV30	few	TRBJ1-2	13	NA	TGTGCCTGGTACACCGGGACATACTATGGCTACACCTTC	CAWYTGTYYGYTF
TRBV5-8	NA	TRBJ2-1	13	NA	TGTGCCAGCAGGTGGCAGGGGAGGTATGAGCAGTTCTTC	CASRWQGRYEQFF
TRBV10-3	few	TRBJ2-3	16	TRBD2	TGTGCCATCAGTGTCCTAGCGGGGACTAGCACAGATACGCAGTATTTT	CAISVLAGTSTDTQYF
TRBV7-9	many	TRBJ2-7	18	NA	TGTGCCAGCAGCTTCCGGGGACGGGAACCGAACGAGCGCTACGAGCAGTACTTC	CASSFRGREPNERYEQYF
TRBV25-1	NA	TRBJ1-2	11	NA	TGTGCCAGCAGCGCACTATATGGCTACACCTTC	CASSALYGYTF
TRBV2	many	TRBJ2-1	13	NA	TGTGCCAGCAGCCAGACAGGATACAATGAGCAGTTCTTC	CASSQTGYNEQFF
TRBV20-1	NA	TRBJ2-1	17	TRBD2	TGCAGTGCTAGAGCTAGCGGGGGGCCCACATCCTACAATGAGCAGTTCTTC	CSARASGGPTSYNEQFF
TRBV14	few	TRBJ2-3	15	NA	TGTGCCAGCAGTCCCCTTTCCATACGCACAGATACGCAGTATTTT	CASSPLSIRTDTQYF
TRBV3-1	NA	TRBJ2-1	16	NA	TGTGCCAGCAGCCAGGGGGTACAGCCCAAGTACAATGAGCAGTTCTTC	CASSQGVQPKYNEQFF
TRBV5-6	NA	TRBJ2-7	15	TRBD1	TGTGCCAGCAGCTTCGGGACAGCGGATTCCTACGAGCAGTACTTC	CASSFGTADSYEQYF
TRBV10-3	once	TRBJ2-1	15	NA	TGTGCCATCAGTGAGTCGACCGGCTCCTACAATGAGCAGTTCTTC	CAISESTGSYNEQFF